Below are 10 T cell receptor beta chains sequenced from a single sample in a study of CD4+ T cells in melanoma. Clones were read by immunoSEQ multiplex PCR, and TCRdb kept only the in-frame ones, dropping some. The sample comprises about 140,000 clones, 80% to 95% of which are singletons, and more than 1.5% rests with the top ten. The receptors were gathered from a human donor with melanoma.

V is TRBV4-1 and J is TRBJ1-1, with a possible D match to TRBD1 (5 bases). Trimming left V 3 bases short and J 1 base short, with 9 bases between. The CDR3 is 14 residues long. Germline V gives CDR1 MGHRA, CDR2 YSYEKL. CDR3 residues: CASSQFGGNTEAFF. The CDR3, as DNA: TGCGCCAGCAGCCAGTTTGGGGGGAACACTGAAGCTTTCTTT.

The CDR3 spells CASQMGSTGNEQFF. In nucleotides, the CDR3 is TGTGCCAGCCAGATGGGTTCGACGGGAAATGAGCAGTTCTTC. The gene calls are TRBV6-1 and TRBJ2-1; tentatively, D is TRBD2 (5 bases). The V gene's germline CDR1 is MNHNS and CDR2 SASEGT. V was cut by 8 bases and J by 7 bases, with 18 bases left in between. CDR3 length: 14 residues.

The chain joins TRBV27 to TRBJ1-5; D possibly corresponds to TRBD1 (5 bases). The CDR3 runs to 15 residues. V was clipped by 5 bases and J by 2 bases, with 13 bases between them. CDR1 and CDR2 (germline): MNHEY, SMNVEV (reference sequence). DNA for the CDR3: TGTGCCAGCAGTGTAAGGGGAGGGGGCAATCAGCCCCAGCATTTT. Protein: CASSVRGGGNQPQHF.

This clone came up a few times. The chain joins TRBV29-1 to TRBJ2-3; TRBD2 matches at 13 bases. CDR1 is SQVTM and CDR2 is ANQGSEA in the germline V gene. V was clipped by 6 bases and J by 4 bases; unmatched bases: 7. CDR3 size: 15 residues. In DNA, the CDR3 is TGCAGCGTATCCGGGACTAGCGGGGAGGCAGATACGCAGTATTTT. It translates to CSVSGTSGEADTQYF.

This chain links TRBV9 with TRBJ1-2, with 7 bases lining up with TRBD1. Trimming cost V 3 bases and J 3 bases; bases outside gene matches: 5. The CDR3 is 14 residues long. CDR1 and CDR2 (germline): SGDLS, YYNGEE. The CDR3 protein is CASSEGALDYGYTF. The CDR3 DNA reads TGTGCCAGCAGCGAGGGGGCGTTAGACTATGGCTACACCTTC.

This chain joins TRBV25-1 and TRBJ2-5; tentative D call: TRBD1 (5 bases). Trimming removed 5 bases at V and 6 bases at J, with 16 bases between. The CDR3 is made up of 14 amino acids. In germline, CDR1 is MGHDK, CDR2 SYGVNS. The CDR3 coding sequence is TGTGCCAGCAGTCCACCAGGGAACTTAAAGACCCAGTACTTC. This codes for CASSPPGNLKTQYF.

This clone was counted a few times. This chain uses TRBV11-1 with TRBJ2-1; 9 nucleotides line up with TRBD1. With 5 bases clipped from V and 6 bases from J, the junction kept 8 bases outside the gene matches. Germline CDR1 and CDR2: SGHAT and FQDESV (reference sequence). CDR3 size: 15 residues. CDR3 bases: TGTGCCAGCAGCAGGGACAGGGTAAGGGGCAATGAGCAGTTCTTC. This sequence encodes CASSRDRVRGNEQFF.

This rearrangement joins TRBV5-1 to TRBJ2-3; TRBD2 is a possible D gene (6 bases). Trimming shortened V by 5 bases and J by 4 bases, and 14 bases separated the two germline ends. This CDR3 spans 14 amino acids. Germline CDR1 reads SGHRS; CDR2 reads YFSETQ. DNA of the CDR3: TGCGCCAGCAGGGCAGGGAGGAAGGCAGATACGCAGTATTTT. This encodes CASRAGRKADTQYF.

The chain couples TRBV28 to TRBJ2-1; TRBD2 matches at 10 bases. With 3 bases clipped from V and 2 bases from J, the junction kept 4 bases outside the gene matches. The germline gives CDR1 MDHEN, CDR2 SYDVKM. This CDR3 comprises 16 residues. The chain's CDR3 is CASSLPTSGAYNEQFF. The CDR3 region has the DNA TGTGCCAGCAGTTTGCCTACTAGCGGGGCCTACAATGAGCAGTTCTTC.

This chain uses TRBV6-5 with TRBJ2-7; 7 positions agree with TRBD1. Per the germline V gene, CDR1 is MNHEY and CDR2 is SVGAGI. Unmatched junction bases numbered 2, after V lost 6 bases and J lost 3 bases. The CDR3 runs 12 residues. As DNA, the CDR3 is TGTGCCAGCAGCCGACAGGGCTACGAGCAGTACTTC. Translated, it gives CASSRQGYEQYF.